Following are 8 T cell receptor beta chains from one sample sequenced in a study of cytomegalovirus exposure and HLA in healthy donors. Both 60 Vbeta primers and 13 Jbeta primers went into the PCR. TCRdb keeps only in-frame clones here, not all; method: immunoSEQ multiplex PCR. The data contain roughly 100,000 clones, over 60% of them singletons. The sample taken for sequencing was PBMCs. The receptors shown here come from a male donor in good health and CMV-seropositive.

The rearrangement uses TRBV5-1 and TRBJ1-1; 7 bases align to TRBD1. This CDR3 spans 16 amino acids. V shed 4 bases and J 0 bases; nucleotides not matched to a gene: 9. From germline, CDR1 is SGHRS and CDR2 YFSETQ. CDR3 DNA sequence: TGCGCCAGCAGCGAACAGACAGGGACCATGAACACTGAAGCTTTCTTT. Its translation: CASSEQTGTMNTEAFF. Drawing the rest from reference TRBV5-1 and TRBJ1-1, the complete variable domain is KAGVTQTPRYLIKTRGQQVTLSCSPISGHRSVSWYQQTPGQGLQFLFEYFSETQRNKGNFPGRFSGRQFSNSRSEMNVSTLELGDSALYLCASSEQTGTMNTEAFFGQGTRLTVV.

The CDR3, as DNA: TGTGCCAGCCGGGACAGGGGGGGGACACAGCCCCAGCATTTT. It specifies CASRDRGGTQPQHF. The chain is built from TRBV27 and TRBJ1-5, with 11 bases aligning to TRBD1. The CDR3 extends over 14 amino acids. Germline CDR1 is MNHEY and CDR2 is SMNVEV (reference sequence). V was clipped by 8 bases and J by 7 bases; unmatched bases: 7.

The chain combines TRBV7-9 with TRBJ1-1; 7 bases line up with TRBD1. The CDR3 contains 14 residues. V lost 5 bases to trimming and J lost 1 base; unmatched junction nucleotides: 4. The germline CDR1 and CDR2 sequences are SEHNR and FQNEAQ (reference sequence). The CDR3 is CASSTWTGNTEAFF. Written as DNA, the CDR3 is TGTGCCAGCAGCACATGGACAGGGAACACTGAAGCTTTCTTT.

The rearrangement links TRBV30 to TRBJ1-2, with no clear D. Germline CDR1 GTSNPN, CDR2 SVGIG (reference sequence). The V end was cut by 3 bases, the J end by 5 bases, with 16 bases between. The CDR3 totals 14 residues. CDR3 nucleotides: TGTGCCTGGAGGACGGGGAGGGCCCCATATGGCTACACCTTC. Its protein product is CAWRTGRAPYGYTF.

The chain recombines TRBV2 with TRBJ1-1, with D perhaps matching TRBD1 (6 bases). V gave up 6 bases and J gave up 8 bases, with 25 bases separating them. The CDR3 contains 16 residues. Germline CDR1 and CDR2: SNHLY and FYNNEI. The CDR3 DNA sequence: TGTGCCAGCAGCGCTAGGGGGTACGGGACGGAGTTCGAAGCTTTCTTT. It specifies CASSARGYGTEFEAFF.

The rearrangement uses TRBV30 and TRBJ1-4; D remains unclear. Germline CDR1 reads GTSNPN; CDR2 reads SVGIG (reference sequence). V lost 7 bases, J lost 3 bases, and 12 bases lay in between. The CDR3 is 13 residues long. The CDR3 is CALNTGANEKLFF. The CDR3 bases are TGTGCCTTGAACACTGGAGCTAATGAAAAACTGTTTTTT.

The gene calls are TRBV27 and TRBJ1-5; 7 bases align to TRBD1. CDR1 is MNHEY and CDR2 is SMNVEV in the germline V gene (reference sequence). J was trimmed by 7 bases and V by 2 bases; bases with no gene match: 5. The length of the CDR3 is 14 residues. The CDR3 DNA reads as TGTGCCAGCAGTTTAGACAGGGCAGGGCAGCCCCAGCATTTT. It specifies CASSLDRAGQPQHF.

V usage is TRBV19 and J usage is TRBJ2-2; possible D gene TRBD2, 6 bases. CDR3 length: 14 residues. Trimming stripped 7 bases from V and 6 bases from J, with 15 bases between. Germline V gene data show CDR1 as LNHDA and CDR2 as SQIVND (reference sequence). CDR3 in DNA: TGTGCCAGTACCCTTCAGGGCGGGGCCGGGGAGCTGTTTTTT. Translation gives CASTLQGGAGELFF.